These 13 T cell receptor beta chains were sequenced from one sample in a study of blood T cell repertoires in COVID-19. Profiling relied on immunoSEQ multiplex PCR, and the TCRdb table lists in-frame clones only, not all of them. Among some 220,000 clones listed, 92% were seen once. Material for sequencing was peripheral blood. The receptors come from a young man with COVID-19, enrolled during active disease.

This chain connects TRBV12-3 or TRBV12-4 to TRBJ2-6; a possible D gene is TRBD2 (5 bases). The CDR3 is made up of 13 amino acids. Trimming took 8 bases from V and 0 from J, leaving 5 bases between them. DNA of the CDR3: TGTGCCAGCGGAGGCTCTGGGGCCAACGTCCTGACTTTC. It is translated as CASGGSGANVLTF.

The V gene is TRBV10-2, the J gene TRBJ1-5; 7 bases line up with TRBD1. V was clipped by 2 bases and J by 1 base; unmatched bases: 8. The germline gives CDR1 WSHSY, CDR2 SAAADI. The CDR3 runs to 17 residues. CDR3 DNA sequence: TGCGCCAGCAGTGAGGGACTAACAGGGGACAGCAATCAGCCCCAGCATTTT. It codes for CASSEGLTGDSNQPQHF.

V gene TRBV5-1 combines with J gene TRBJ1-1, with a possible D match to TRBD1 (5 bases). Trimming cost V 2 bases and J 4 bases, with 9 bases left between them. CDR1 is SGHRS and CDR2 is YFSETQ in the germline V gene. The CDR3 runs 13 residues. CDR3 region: CASSLGVSTEAFF. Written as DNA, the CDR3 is TGCGCCAGCAGCTTAGGGGTATCCACTGAAGCTTTCTTT.

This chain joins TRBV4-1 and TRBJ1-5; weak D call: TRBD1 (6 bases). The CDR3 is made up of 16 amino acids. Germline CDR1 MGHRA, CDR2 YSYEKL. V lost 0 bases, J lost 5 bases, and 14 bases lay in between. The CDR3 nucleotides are TGCGCCAGCAGCCAAGATGGGACCAGGGGCCATCAGCCCCAGCATTTT. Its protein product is CASSQDGTRGHQPQHF.

The CDR3 bases are TGTGCCTGGAGTGTACTGGGTTGGGCTAGCGGGGGGATAGAGACCCAGTACTTC. Translating gives CAWSVLGWASGGIETQYF. The V call is TRBV30, the J call TRBJ2-5, with 11 bases lining up with TRBD2. This CDR3 is built from 18 residues. Germline CDR1 GTSNPN, CDR2 SVGIG (reference sequence). Trimming removed 0 bases from V and 4 bases from J; junction bases left unmatched: 13.

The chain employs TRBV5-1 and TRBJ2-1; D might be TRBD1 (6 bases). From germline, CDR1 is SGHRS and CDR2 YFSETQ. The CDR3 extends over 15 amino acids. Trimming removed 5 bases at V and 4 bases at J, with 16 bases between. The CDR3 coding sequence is TGCGCCAGCAGGACCGACGGGACACCTTACAATGAGCAGTTCTTC. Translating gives CASRTDGTPYNEQFF.

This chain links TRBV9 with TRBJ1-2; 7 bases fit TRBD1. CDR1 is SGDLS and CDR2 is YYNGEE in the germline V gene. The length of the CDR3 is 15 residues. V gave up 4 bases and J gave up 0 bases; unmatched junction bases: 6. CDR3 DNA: TGTGCCAGCAGCTCCCGACAGGGCGCTAACTATGGCTACACCTTC. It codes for CASSSRQGANYGYTF.

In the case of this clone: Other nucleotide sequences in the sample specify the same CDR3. CDR3 nucleotide sequence: TGCGCCAGCAGCTTCGGGACAGTTAATTCACCCCTCCACTTT. It codes for CASSFGTVNSPLHF. The rearrangement joins TRBV5-1 to TRBJ1-6; the match to TRBD1 covers 7 bases. Trimming took 2 bases from V and 6 from J; bases not matched to a gene: 2. CDR3 length: 14 residues. The germline CDR1 and CDR2 sequences are SGHRS and YFSETQ.

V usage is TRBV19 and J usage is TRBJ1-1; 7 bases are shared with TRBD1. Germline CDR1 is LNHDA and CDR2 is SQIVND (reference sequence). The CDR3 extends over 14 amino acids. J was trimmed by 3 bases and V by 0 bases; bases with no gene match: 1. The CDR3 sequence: CASSIDQGDTEAFF. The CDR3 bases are TGTGCCAGTAGTATAGATCAGGGGGACACTGAAGCTTTCTTT.

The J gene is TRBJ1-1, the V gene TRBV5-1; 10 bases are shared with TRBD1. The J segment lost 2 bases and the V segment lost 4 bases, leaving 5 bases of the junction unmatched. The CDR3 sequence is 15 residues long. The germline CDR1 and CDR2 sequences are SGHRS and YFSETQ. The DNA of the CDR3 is TGCGCCAGCAGCCCAAGGACAGGGGGAAACACTGAAGCTTTCTTT. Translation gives CASSPRTGGNTEAFF.

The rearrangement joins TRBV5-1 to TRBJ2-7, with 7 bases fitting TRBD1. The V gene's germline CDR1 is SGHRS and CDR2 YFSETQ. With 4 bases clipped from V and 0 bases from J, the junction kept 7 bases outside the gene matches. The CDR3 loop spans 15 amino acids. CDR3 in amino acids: CASSLSRDSSYEQYF. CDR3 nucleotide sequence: TGCGCCAGCAGCCTCTCCCGGGACAGCTCCTACGAGCAGTACTTC. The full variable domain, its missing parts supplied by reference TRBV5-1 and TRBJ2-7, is KAGVTQTPRYLIKTRGQQVTLSCSPISGHRSVSWYQQTPGQGLQFLFEYFSETQRNKGNFPGRFSGRQFSNSRSEMNVSTLELGDSALYLCASSLSRDSSYEQYFGPGTRLTVT.

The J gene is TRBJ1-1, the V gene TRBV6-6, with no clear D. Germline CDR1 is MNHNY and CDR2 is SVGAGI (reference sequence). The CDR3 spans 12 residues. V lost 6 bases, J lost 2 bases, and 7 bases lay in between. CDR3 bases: TGTGCCAGCAGAGCGGTCAACACTGAAGCTTTCTTT. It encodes CASRAVNTEAFF.

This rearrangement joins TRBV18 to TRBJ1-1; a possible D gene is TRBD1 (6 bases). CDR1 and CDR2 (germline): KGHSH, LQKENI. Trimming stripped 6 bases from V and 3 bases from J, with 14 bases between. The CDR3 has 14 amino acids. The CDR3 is CASSIGEGDTEAFF. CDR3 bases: TGTGCCAGCTCGATAGGAGAGGGGGACACTGAAGCTTTCTTT.